The present TCR beta chain was sequenced within a study of regulatory T cells in long-lasting Graves disease. Time point indicated: newly diagnosed GD, antithyroid drugs for less than 3 months. Generation of the TCR library employed RNA extracted from PBMCs. CDR1 and CDR2 from the germline V gene are DFQATT and SNEGSKA (reference sequence). V was trimmed by 5 bases and J by 2 bases, leaving 22 bases between them. The CDR3 spans 17 residues. Whole-study results and caveats: Persistent disease showed a preference for TRBV28, TRBJ1-2 and TRBJ2-5.

Arm-PCR with iRepertoire HTBI primers amplified the CDR3 regions for these TCR beta libraries. Each CDR3 protein is one row after TCRdb ran MiXCR on the multiplex PCR reads. The table includes about 330,000 distinct CDR3 sequences, 15% to 20% detected once. This clonotype was detected ten times or more. Its antigen remains unidentified. The same sample was also used in a study of T cells in Graves' hyperthyroidism and ophthalmopathy. That report adds: HTBI primers were the set used in a first-round RT-PCR of the TCR CDR3. The model predicted ophthalmopathy a median around 6.5 months before onset.

This chain links TRBV20-1 with TRBJ1-5; tentatively, D is TRBD1 (5 bases). The sequence was collected from a woman younger than 35 with Graves disease. Sample: peripheral blood mononuclear cells (PBMCs), taken at new diagnosis, from a patient treated with antithyroid drugs. The CDR3 region has the DNA TGCAGTGCTTTAGGGGACGGTGGAGGGGCACGCAATCAGCCCCAGCATTTT. Translation gives CSALGDGGGARNQPQHF.